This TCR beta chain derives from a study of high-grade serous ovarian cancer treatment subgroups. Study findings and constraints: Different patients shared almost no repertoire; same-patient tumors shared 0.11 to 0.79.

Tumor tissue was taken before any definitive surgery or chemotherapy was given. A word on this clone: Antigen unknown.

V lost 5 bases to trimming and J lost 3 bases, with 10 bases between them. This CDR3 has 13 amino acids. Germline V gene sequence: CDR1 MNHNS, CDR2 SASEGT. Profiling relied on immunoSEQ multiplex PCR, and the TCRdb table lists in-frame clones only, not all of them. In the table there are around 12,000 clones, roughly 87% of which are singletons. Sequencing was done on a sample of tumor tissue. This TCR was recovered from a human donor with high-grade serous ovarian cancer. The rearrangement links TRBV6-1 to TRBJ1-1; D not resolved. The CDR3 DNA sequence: TGTGCCAGCAGTTCCTCGACATACACTGAAGCTTTCTTT. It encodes CASSSSTYTEAFF.